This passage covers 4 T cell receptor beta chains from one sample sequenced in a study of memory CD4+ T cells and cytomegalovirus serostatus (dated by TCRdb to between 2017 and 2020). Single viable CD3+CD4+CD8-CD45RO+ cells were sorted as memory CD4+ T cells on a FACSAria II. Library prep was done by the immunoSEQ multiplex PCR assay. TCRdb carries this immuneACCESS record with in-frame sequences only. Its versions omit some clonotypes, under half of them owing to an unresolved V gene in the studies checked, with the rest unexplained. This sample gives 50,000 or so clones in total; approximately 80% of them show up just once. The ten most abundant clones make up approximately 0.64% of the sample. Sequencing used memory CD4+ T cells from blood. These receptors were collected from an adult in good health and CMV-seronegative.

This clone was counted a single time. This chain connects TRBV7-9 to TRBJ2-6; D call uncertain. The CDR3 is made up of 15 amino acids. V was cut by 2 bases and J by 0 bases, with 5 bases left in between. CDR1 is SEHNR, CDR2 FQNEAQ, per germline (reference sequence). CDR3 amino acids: CASSLFGSGANVLTF. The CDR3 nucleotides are TGTGCCAGCAGCTTATTCGGCTCTGGGGCCAACGTCCTGACTTTC.

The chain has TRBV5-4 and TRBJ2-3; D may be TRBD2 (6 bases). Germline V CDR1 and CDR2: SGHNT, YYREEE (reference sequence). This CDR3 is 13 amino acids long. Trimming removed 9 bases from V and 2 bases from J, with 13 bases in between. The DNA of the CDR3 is TGTGCCACCCGACTAGATCCCACAGATACGCAGTATTTT. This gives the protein CATRLDPTDTQYF.

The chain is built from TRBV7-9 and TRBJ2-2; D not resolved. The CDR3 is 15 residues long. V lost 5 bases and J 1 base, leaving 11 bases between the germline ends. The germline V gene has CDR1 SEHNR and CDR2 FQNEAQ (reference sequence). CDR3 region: CASSLPRLNTGELFF. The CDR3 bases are TGTGCCAGCAGCCTCCCCCGGCTGAACACCGGGGAGCTGTTTTTT.

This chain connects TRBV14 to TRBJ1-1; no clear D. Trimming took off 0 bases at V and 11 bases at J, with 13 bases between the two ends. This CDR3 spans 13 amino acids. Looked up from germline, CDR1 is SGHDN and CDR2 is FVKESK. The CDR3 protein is CASSQEARGRAFF. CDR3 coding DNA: TGTGCCAGCAGCCAAGAGGCAAGAGGACGGGCTTTCTTT.